This record covers a single T cell receptor (beta chain). The antigen is undetermined. Unique molecular identifiers tagged the TCRbeta library. TCRdb independently ran MiXCR on the PCR reads; one entry per CDR3 protein. The sample consists of about a million distinct CDR3 sequences, around 30% of them appearing once. The CDR3 is 16 amino acids. Germline lookup yields CDR1 MGHRA and CDR2 YSYEKL. The V end lost 2 bases, the J end lost 6 bases, and 17 bases lay between the germline ends. This sample was taken from a study of T-cell reconstitution after alpha-beta-depleted transplantation in children. General study findings and limits: At one year after transplant, newly produced T cells mostly accounted for T-cell counts and diversity. The high TCRbeta diversity at day 60 in some patients came from surviving recipient T cells and thymic progenitors. Several hundred graft clones that had expanded were reportedly the source of alpha-beta T cells about two months after transplant.

The TCR was taken from a boy under three years old who had a stem cell transplant for SCID, so the T cells may come from the graft donor. The specimen comprised PBMCs, mostly from graft donor cells, sampled 360 days after TCRalphabeta/CD19-depleted stem cell transplant. The rearrangement links TRBV4-1 to TRBJ1-5; D is possibly TRBD1 (5 bases). CDR3 amino acids: CASSQSFPSGGQPQHF. In DNA form, the CDR3 reads TGCGCCAGCAGCCAATCTTTCCCGTCTGGGGGTCAGCCCCAGCATTTT.